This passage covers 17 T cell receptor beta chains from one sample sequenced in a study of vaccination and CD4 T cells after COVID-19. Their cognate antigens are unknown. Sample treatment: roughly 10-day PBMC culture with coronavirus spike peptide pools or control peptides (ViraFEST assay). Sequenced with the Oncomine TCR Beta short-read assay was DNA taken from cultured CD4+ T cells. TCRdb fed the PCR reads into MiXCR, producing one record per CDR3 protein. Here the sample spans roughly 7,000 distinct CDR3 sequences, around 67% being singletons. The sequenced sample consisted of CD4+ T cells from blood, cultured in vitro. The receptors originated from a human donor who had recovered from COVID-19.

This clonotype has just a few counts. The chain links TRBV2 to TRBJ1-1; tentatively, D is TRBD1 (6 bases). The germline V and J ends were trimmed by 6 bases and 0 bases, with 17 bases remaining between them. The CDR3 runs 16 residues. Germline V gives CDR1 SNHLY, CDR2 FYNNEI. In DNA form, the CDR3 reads TGTGCCAGCAGCCGCGCGAGAACAGGGATGAACACTGAAGCTTTCTTT. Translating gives CASSRARTGMNTEAFF.

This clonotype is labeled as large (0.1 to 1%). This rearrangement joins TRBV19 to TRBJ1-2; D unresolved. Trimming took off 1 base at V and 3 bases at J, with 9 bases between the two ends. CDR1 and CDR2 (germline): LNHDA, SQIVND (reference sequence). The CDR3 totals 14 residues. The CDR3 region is CASSIAQEYYGYTF. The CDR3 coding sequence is TGTGCCAGTAGTATAGCTCAGGAATACTATGGCTACACCTTC.

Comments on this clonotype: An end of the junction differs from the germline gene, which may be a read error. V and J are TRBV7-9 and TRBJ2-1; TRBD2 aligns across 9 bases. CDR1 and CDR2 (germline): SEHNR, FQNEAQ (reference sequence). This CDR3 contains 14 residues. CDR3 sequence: CTSSLPSGKDEQFF. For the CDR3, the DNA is TGTACCAGCAGCTTGCCTAGCGGGAAAGATGAGCAGTTCTTC. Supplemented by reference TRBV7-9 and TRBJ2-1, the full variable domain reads DTGVSQNPRHKITKRGQNVTFRCDPISEHNRLYWYRQTLGQGPEFLTYFQNEAQLEKSRLLSDRFSAERPKGSFSTLEIQRTEQGDSAMYLCTSSLPSGKDEQFFGPGTRLTVL.

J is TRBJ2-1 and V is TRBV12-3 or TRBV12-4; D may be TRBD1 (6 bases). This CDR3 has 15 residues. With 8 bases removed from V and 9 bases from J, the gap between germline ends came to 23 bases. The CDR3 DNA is TGTGCCAGCCGTCGTACAGGGCTAACGAAGGGTGAGCAGTTCTTC. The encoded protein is CASRRTGLTKGEQFF.

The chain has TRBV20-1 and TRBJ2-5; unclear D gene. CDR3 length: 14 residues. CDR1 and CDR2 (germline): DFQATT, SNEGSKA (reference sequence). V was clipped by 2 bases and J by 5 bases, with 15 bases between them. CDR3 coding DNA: TGCAGTGCTAGATTCTCCAACAAAGGGGAGACCCAGTACTTC. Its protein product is CSARFSNKGETQYF.

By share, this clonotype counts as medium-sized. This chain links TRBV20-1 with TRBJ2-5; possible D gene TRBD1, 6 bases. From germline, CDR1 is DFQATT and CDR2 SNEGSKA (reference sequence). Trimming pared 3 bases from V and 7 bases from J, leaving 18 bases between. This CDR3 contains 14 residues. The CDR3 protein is CSASGGPNQWTQYF. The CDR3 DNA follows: TGCAGTGCTAGTGGGGGCCCAAATCAGTGGACCCAGTACTTC.

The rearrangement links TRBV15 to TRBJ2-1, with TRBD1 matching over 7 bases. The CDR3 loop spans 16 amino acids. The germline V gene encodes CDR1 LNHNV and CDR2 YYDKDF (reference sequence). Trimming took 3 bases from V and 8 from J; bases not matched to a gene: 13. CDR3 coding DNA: TGTGCCACCAGCAGTCCCTATACCGACAGGGTCGATGAGCAGTTCTTC. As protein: CATSSPYTDRVDEQFF.

The CDR3 region has the DNA TGTGCCAGCACCGAAGAAAAGACAGGGAATCCCTCTGGGGCCAACGTCCTGACTTTC. Translated: CASTEEKTGNPSGANVLTF. This rearrangement joins TRBV28 to TRBJ2-6; 7 bases match TRBD1. CDR3 length: 19 residues. Germline V gene data show CDR1 as MDHEN and CDR2 as SYDVKM. V lost 7 bases, J lost 0 bases, and 15 bases stayed unmatched.

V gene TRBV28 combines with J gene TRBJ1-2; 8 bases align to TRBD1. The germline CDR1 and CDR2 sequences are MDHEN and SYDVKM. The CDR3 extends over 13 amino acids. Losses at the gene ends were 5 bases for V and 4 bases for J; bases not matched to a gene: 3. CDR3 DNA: TGTGCCAGCAGTCCGGGACAGGTCTATGGCTACACCTTC. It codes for CASSPGQVYGYTF.

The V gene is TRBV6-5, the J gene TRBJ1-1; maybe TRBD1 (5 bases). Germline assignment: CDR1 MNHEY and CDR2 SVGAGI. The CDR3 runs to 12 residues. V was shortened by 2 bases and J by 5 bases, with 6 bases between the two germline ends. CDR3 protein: CASSYGGTEAFF. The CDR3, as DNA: TGTGCCAGCAGTTACGGGGGGACTGAAGCTTTCTTT.

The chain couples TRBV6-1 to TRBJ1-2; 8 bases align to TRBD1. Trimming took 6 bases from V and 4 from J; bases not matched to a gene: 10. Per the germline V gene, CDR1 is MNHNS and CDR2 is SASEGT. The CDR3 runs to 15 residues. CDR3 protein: CASSPDGTGTYGYTF. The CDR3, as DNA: TGTGCCAGCAGCCCCGACGGGACAGGAACCTATGGCTACACCTTC.

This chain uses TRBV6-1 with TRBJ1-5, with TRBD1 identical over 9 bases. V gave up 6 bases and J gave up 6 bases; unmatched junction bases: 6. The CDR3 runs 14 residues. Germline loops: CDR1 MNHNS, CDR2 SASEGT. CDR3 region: CASRPGQGGQPQHF. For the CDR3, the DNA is TGTGCCAGCAGGCCGGGACAGGGAGGTCAGCCCCAGCATTTT.

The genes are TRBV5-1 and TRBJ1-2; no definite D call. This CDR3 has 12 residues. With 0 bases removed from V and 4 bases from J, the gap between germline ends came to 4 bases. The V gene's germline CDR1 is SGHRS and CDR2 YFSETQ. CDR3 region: CASSLEGYGYTF. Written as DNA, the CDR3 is TGCGCCAGCAGCTTGGAGGGCTATGGCTACACCTTC.

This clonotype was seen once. In DNA, the CDR3 is TGTGCCAGCAGCTTACTCCCAGGGGGCGCGAGAGAGACCCAGTACTTC. It yields the protein CASSLLPGGARETQYF. The V call is TRBV7-3, the J call TRBJ2-5; 8 nucleotides agree with TRBD1. CDR3 length: 16 amino acids. Germline V gene lookup returns CDR1 SGHTA and CDR2 FQGTGA. V shed 2 bases, J shed 4 bases, and the junction held 9 bases outside the gene matches.

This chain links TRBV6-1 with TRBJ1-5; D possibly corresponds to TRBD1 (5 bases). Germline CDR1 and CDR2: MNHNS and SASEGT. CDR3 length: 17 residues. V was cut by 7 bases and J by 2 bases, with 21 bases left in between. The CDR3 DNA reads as TGTGCCAGCACCACGGGGGGTGGGCAACGGGGCAATCAGCCCCAGCATTTT. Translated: CASTTGGGQRGNQPQHF.

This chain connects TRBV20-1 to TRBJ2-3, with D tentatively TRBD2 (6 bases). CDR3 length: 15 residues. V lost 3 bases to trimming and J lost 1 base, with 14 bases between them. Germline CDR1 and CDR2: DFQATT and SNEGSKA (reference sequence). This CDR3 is CSARDQRAGTDTQYF. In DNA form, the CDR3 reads TGCAGTGCTAGGGATCAGCGGGCCGGCACAGATACGCAGTATTTT.

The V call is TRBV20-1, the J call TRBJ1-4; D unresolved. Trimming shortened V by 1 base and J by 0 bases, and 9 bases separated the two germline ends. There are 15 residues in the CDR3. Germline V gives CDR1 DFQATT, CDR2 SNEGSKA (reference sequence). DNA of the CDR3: TGCAGTGCTAGAGGGAGGGTGACAACTAATGAAAAACTGTTTTTT. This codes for CSARGRVTTNEKLFF.